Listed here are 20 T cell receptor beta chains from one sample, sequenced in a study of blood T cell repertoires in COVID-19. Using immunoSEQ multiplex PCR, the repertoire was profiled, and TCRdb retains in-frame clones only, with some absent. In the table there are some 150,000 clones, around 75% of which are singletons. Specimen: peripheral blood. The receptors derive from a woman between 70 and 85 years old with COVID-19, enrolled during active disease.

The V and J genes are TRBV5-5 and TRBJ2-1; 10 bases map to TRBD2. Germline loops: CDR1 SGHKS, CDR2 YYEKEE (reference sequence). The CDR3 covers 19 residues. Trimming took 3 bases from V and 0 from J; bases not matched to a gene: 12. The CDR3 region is CASSSQPETSGLSYNEQFF. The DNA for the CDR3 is TGTGCCAGCAGCTCCCAGCCCGAGACTAGCGGGCTCTCCTACAATGAGCAGTTCTTC.

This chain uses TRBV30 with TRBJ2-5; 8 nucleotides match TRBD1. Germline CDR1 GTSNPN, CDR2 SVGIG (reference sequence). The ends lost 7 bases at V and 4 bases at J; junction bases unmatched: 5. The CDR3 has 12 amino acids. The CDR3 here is CASEDRGETQYF. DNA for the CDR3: TGTGCCTCCGAAGACAGGGGAGAGACCCAGTACTTC.

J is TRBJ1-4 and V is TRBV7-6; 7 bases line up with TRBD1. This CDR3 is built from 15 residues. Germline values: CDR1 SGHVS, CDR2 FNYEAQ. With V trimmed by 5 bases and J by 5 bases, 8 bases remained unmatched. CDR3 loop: CASSPRTGLNEKLFF. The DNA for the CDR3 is TGTGCCAGCAGCCCAAGGACAGGCCTGAATGAAAAACTGTTTTTT. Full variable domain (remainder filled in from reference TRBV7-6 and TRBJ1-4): GAGVSQSPRYKVTKRGQDVALRCDPISGHVSLYWYRQALGQGPEFLTYFNYEAQQDKSGLPNDRFSAERPEGSISTLTIQRTEQRDSAMYRCASSPRTGLNEKLFFGSGTQLSVL.

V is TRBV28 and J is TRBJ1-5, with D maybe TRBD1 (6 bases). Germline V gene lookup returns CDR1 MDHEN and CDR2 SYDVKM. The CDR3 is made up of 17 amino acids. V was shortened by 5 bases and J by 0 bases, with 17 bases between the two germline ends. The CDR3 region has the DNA TGTGCCAGCAGTCCAACCCAGGGGCTCCGTAGCAATCAGCCCCAGCATTTT. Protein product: CASSPTQGLRSNQPQHF.

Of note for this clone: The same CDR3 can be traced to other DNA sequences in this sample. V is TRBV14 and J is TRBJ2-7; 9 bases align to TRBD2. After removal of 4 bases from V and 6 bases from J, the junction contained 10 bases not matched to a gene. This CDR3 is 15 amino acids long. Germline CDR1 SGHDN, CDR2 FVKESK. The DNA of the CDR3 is TGTGCCAGCAGCCCCCCCGGGACTAGCAAGAGCGAGCAGTACTTC. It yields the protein CASSPPGTSKSEQYF.

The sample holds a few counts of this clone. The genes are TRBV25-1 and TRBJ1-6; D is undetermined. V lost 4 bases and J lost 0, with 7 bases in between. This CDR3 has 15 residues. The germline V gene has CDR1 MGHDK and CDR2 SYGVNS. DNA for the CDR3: TGTGCCAGCAGTGTGGGGAGCTCCTATAATTCACCCCTCCACTTT. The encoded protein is CASSVGSSYNSPLHF. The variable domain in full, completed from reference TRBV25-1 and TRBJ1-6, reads EADIYQTPRYLVIGTGKKITLECSQTMGHDKMYWYQQDPGMELHLIHYSYGVNSTEKGDLSSESTVSRIRTEHFPLTLESARPSHTSQYLCASSVGSSYNSPLHFGNGTRLTVT.

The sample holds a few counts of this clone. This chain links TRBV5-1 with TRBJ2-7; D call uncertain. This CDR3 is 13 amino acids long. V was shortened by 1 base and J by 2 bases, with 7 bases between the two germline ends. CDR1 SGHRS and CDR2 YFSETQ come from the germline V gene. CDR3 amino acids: CASSLQVAYEQYF. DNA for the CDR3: TGCGCCAGCAGCTTGCAGGTAGCCTACGAGCAGTACTTC.

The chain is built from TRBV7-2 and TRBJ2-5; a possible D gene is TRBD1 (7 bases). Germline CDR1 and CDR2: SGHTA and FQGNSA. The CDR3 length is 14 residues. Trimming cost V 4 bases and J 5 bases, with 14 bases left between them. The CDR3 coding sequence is TGTGCCAGCAGCTCTGGAGGGGGCATGGAGACCCAGTACTTC. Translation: CASSSGGGMETQYF.

The CDR3 protein is CASSPRFESYGYTF. CDR3 nucleotide sequence: TGTGCCAGCAGCCCCAGGTTTGAATCCTATGGCTACACCTTC. The chain employs TRBV9 and TRBJ1-2; D is ambiguous. Per the germline V gene, CDR1 is SGDLS and CDR2 is YYNGEE. The CDR3 runs to 14 residues. Deletions cut 4 bases from V and 4 bases from J, with 14 bases between.

The CDR3 sequence: CASSLESDIHSSYEQYF. The CDR3 DNA reads as TGTGCCAGCAGCTTAGAAAGTGACATACACAGCTCCTACGAGCAGTACTTC. The V gene is TRBV11-2, the J gene TRBJ2-7; no definite D call. CDR1 is SGHAT, CDR2 FQNNGV, per germline. Trimming stripped 0 bases from V and 0 bases from J, with 15 bases between. This CDR3 has 17 amino acids.

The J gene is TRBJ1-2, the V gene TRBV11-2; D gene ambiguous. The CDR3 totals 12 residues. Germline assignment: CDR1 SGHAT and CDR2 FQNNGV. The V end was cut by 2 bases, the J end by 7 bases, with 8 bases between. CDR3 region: CASSLISGGYTF. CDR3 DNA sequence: TGTGCCAGCAGCTTAATCTCAGGTGGCTACACCTTC.

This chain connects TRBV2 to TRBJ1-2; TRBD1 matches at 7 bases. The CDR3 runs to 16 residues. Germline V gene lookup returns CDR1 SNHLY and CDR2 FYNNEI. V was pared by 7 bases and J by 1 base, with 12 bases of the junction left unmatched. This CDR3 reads CASKLARQGRNYGYTF. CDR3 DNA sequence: TGTGCCAGCAAGCTCGCCCGACAGGGTCGTAACTATGGCTACACCTTC.

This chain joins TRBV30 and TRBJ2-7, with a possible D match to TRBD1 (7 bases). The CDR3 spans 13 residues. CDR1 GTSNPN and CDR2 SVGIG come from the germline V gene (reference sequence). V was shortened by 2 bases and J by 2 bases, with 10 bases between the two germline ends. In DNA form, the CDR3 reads TGTGCCTGGAGTCGCAGGGGGGCCTACGAGCAGTACTTC. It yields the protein CAWSRRGAYEQYF.

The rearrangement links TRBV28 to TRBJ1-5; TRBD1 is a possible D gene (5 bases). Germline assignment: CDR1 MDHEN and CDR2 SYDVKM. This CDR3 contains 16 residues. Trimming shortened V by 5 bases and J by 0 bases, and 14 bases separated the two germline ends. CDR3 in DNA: TGTGCCAGCAGTGCTCGGGACTCCTATAGCAATCAGCCCCAGCATTTT. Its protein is CASSARDSYSNQPQHF.

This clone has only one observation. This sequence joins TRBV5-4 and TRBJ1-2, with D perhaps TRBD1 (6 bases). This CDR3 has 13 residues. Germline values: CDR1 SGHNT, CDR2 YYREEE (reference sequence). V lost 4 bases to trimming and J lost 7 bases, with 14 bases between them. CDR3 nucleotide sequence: TGTGCCAGCAGCCATTGGACAGACAGTGGCTACACCTTC. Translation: CASSHWTDSGYTF.

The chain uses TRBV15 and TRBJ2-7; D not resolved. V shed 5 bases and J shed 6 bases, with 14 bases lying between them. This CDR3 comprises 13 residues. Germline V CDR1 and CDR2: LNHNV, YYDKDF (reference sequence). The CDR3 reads CATSFSRPGEQYF. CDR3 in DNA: TGTGCCACCAGCTTCTCGAGGCCGGGCGAGCAGTACTTC.

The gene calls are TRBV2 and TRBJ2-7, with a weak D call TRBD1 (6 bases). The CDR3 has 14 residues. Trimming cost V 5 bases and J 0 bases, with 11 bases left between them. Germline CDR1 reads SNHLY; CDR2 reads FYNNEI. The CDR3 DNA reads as TGTGCCAGCAGTAAACAGGGCCCCTCCTACGAGCAGTACTTC. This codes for CASSKQGPSYEQYF.

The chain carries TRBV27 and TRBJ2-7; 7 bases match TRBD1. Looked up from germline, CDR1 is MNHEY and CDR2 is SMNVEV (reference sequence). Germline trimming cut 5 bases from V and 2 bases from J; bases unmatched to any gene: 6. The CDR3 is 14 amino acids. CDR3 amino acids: CASSNRGLPYEQYF. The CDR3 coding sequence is TGTGCCAGCAGTAACAGGGGTTTGCCCTACGAGCAGTACTTC.

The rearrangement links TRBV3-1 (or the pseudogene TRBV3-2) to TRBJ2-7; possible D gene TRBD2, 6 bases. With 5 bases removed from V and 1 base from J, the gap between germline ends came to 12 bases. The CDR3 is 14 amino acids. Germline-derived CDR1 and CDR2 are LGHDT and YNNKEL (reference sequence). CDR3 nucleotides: TGTGCCAGCAGCTACCGGAGGGGATCCTACGAGCAGTACTTC. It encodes CASSYRRGSYEQYF.

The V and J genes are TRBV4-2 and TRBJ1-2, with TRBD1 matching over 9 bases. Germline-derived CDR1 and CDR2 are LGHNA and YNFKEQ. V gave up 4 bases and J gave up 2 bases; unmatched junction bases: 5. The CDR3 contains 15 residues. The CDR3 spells CASSPGTGTNYGYTF. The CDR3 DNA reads TGTGCCAGCAGCCCCGGGACAGGGACCAACTATGGCTACACCTTC.